This TCR beta chain stems from a study of shared clonotypes between healthy human individuals. Some clones are missing from TCRdb's copy, which holds only in-frame ones; the method was immunoSEQ multiplex PCR. This sample has 2 million to 2.5 million clones; approximately 96% occur once, and the top ten carry roughly 0.13%. The germline gives CDR1 SNHLY, CDR2 FYNNEI. CDR3 length: 12 residues. Trimming took off 5 bases at V and 7 bases at J, with 6 bases between the two ends. Study-wide results and limits: The study drew on few donors, limiting represented genetic and exposure-history diversity.

There are a few counts of this clone. The antigen is not known. The sample has other DNA sequences that encode this CDR3 too. The sample taken for sequencing was naive CD4+ T cells sorted from blood. As to subset: CD45RA+ positively selected. The sequence derives from a young man in good health. The V call is TRBV2, the J call TRBJ1-6; a weak D match, TRBD1 (5 bases). Here the CDR3 reads CASSRQNSPLHF. CDR3 DNA sequence: TGTGCCAGCAGTCGACAGAATTCACCCCTCCACTTT.